The sequence of this TCR beta chain was determined in a study of cytomegalovirus exposure and HLA in healthy donors. The study ran its PCR with 60 Vbeta and 13 Jbeta primers. Original processing notes: The count from a later analysis was some 83 million unique TCR beta chains, some 10 million of them shared. Some clones are missing from TCRdb's copy, which holds only in-frame ones; the method was immunoSEQ multiplex PCR. The V and J calls and clone size are taken from that table; D and trimming were inferred from the DNA. This specimen shows 85,000 or so clones; the ten leading clones hold around 1.1%. V was clipped by 3 bases and J by 6 bases, with 7 bases between them. Germline lookup yields CDR1 SQVTM and CDR2 ANQGSEA. This CDR3 comprises 11 residues. Overall study results and limits: As a later analysis showed, a missense DCLRE1C variant was linked to trimming of TCR beta V- and J-genes. Evidence from a later analysis indicated that most CMV-associated TCR beta chains looked HLA-restricted.

Of note for this clone: The antigen is undetermined.

This sequence was found in a woman aged 25 to 45 in good health and CMV-seronegative. Sequenced: PBMCs. The chain employs TRBV29-1 and TRBJ2-3; weak D call: TRBD2 (5 bases). DNA of the CDR3: TGCAGCGTTGAGCGGGTCGATACGCAGTATTTT. Amino acid sequence: CSVERVDTQYF.